This T cell receptor beta chain was sequenced for a study of blood T cell repertoires in COVID-19. Study-wide background: Donors in the United States, Italy and Spain gave samples during acute or convalescent COVID-19. Sources were T cells, B-cell-depleted T cells, or PBMCs; the material itself was cDNA or gDNA.

CDR3 size: 13 residues. V shed 6 bases and J 4 bases; nucleotides not matched to a gene: 5. Germline loops: CDR1 LNHDA, CDR2 SQIVND (reference sequence). In the source study's methods: The assay estimated nucleated cells by amplifying reference gene primers. Only in-frame clones appear in the TCRdb table, and some are missing; sequencing was by immunoSEQ multiplex PCR. For V, J and clone size, that table is used; D and trimming come from the DNA. The data hold roughly 200,000 clones, with more than 70% observed a single time. The chain uses TRBV19 and TRBJ1-1; 7 nucleotides line up with TRBD1. Sequencing input: peripheral blood. The receptor was derived from a man between 18 and 29 years old with active or convalescent COVID-19. As DNA, the CDR3 is TGTGCCAGTAGCATTGACAGGGTCACTGAAGCTTTCTTT. The encoded protein is CASSIDRVTEAFF.